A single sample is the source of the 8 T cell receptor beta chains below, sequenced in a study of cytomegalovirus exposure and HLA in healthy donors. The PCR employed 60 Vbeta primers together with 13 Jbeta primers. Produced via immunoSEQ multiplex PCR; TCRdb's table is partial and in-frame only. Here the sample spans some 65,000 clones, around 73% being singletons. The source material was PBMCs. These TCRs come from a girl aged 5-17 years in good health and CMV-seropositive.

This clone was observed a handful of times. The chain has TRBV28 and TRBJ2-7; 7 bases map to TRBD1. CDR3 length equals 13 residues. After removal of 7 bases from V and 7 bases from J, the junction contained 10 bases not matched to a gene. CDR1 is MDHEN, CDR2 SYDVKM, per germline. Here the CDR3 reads CASTGQPFGEQYF. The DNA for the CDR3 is TGTGCCAGCACGGGACAGCCTTTCGGAGAGCAGTACTTC.

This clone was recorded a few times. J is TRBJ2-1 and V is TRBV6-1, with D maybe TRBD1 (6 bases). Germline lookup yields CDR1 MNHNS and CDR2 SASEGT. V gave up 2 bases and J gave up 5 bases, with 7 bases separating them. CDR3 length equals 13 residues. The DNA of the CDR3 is TGTGCCAGCAGTGAACAGGGGCACAATGAGCAGTTCTTC. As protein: CASSEQGHNEQFF.

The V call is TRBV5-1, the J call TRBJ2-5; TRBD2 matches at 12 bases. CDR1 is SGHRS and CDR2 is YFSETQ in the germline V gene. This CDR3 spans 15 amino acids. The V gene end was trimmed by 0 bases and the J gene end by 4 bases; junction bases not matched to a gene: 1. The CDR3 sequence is CASSLALAGGETQYF. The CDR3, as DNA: TGCGCCAGCAGCTTGGCACTAGCGGGAGGAGAGACCCAGTACTTC.

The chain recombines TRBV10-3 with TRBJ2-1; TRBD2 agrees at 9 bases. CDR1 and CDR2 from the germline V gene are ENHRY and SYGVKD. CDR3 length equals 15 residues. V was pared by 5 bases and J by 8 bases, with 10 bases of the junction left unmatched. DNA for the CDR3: TGTGCCATCAGTCCCGAGCGGGAGGCAGAGGATGAGCAGTTCTTC. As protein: CAISPEREAEDEQFF.

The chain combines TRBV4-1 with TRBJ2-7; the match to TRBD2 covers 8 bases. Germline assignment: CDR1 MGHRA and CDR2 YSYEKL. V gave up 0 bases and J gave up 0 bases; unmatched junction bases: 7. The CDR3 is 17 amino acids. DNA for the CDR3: TGCGCCAGCAGCCAAGAAAAAGCTAGCGGGTTCTCCTACGAGCAGTACTTC. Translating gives CASSQEKASGFSYEQYF.

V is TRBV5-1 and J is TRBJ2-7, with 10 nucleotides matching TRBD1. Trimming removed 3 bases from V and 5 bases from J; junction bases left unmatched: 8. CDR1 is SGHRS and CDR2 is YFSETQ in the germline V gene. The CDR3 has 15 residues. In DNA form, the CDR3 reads TGCGCCAGCAGCTCGGGAAGGACAGGGGGGAACGAGCAGTACTTC. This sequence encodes CASSSGRTGGNEQYF.

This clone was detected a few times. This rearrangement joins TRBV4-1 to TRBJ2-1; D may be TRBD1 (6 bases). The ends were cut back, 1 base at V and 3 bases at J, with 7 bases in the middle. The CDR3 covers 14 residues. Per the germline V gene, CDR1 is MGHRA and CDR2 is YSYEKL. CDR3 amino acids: CASSQVQGYNEQFF. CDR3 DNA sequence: TGCGCCAGCAGCCAAGTACAGGGCTACAATGAGCAGTTCTTC.

The CDR3 coding sequence is TGCAGCGTTGAACGGGGGGCGATCCGTGAAGCTTTCTTT. As protein: CSVERGAIREAFF. The V call is TRBV29-1, the J call TRBJ1-1, with D maybe TRBD1 (6 bases). Trimming removed 2 bases from V and 7 bases from J, with 14 bases in between. There are 13 residues in the CDR3. CDR1 and CDR2 (germline): SQVTM, ANQGSEA.